This record looks at one T cell receptor (beta chain) sequence and its context. Its antigen is currently not known. Compared with germline, one end of the junction differs, possibly owing to a read error. This sample was taken from a study of T cells in Graves' hyperthyroidism and ophthalmopathy (dated by TCRdb to the late 2010s). Regarding the complete study: Peripheral blood was sampled at the time of initial diagnosis, prior to any treatment. A discovery cohort of around 100 patients, 43 with Graves' ophthalmopathy and fewer than 65 with stable Graves' hyperthyroidism, was used to find distinguishing TCR V-J signatures. Prospective prediction of ophthalmopathy was tested in an independent validation cohort consisting of fewer than 20 hyperthyroidism patients and some 16 patients who later progressed to ophthalmopathy. For training and testing, the 80 to 100 patients in the discovery cohort were randomly divided in a 7:3 ratio. In several Graves' hyperthyroidism patients, the study also compared T-cell repertoires from thyroid tissue with T-cell repertoires from blood. After sampling, hyperthyroidism patients received methimazole starting at 30 mg daily, and ophthalmopathy patients received high-dose intravenous methylprednisolone. According to the paper, TCR Vbeta CDR3 sequencing was carried out on about 140 peripheral blood samples, which came from approximately 41 ophthalmopathy, around 75 hyperthyroidism and roughly 17 progressor patients. General findings and caveats noted by the study authors: Sample size was not statistically predetermined, and investigators were not blinded to group allocation. In validation, progression to ophthalmopathy was predicted by the model with around 70% sensitivity and around 75% specificity, a median of roughly 6 months before onset. In cross-validation, a model built on a 13 V-J signature told ophthalmopathy apart from stable hyperthyroidism with just under 90% sensitivity and roughly 81% specificity, and in testing the same model reached 80%/75%. Blood samples also contained most of the expanded thyroid clonotypes (frequency above 0.001), which suggests that blood repertoires may reflect thyroid immune responses.

Stable Graves' hyperthyroidism was defined as the absence of progression to ophthalmopathy over 18 months of follow-up. The hyperthyroidism patients were between 18 and 65 years old and newly diagnosed, with a disease duration of less than 2 months. The study excluded patients with uncontrolled infections, other autoimmune diseases, pregnancy or lactation. Diagnoses were established on the basis of clinical symptoms, serum thyroxine and TRAb, thyroid ultrasound, and orbital computed tomography. PBMCs were separated from about 10 ml of fresh peripheral blood using Ficoll-Paque density gradient centrifugation. Total RNA was extracted using Trizol reagent, and RNA quality was assessed on an Agilent 2100 Bioanalyzer. Amplification of TCR beta CDR3 regions was carried out from RNA transcripts. For the first round of RT-PCR on the TCR CDR3, the HTBI primer set was used together with the Qiagen OneStep RT-PCR kit. Libraries were constructed in a second round of multiplex PCR, after which size selection and purification were carried out. Libraries were sequenced paired-end with 100 bp reads on an Illumina HiSeq2000. As for the original processing: SOAPnuke was used to process the raw data, with reads discarded if the reads contained adapters or uncalled bases, had a mean Phred below 15, or lacked an exact constant-primer or identifier match. COPE v1.2.5 was used to merge high-quality paired reads, and clonotypes were defined as unique nucleotide sequences. MiTCR v1.1 was used to align the clonotypes against IMGT TRBV, TRBD and TRBJ reference segments. Only V-J combinations with frequency above 0.0001, covering 99.2% of repertoires, were analysed. A TCS score was defined as the ratio between F50 (clonal expansion) and ExV (chaos), using BLOSUM62-based TCRdist between CDR3 peptides within each V-J. Welch's t-statistics and random forest reduced 500 to 550 V-J features to roughly 13, which were used in a naive Bayes classifier (R e1071). Using fastp at Q25 and MiXCR, TCRdb reprocessed the public reads and kept productive beta chains. Every entry covers one CDR3 protein and lists the most common genes and DNA from its rows. TCRdb, not the authors, supplied the V and J calls. Recorded for this sample are 600,000 or so distinct CDR3 sequences; around 15% of them occurred a single time. The ten largest make up 3.8% of the sample.

According to the germline V gene (reference sequence), CDR1 reads SSHAT and CDR2 reads FNYEAQ. The CDR3, cysteine through phenylalanine, is 13 amino acids long. Just the 39-base CDR3 DNA is kept, in frame starting at base 1. This clonotype was sampled from a woman in her twenties or thirties with Graves' hyperthyroidism. The chain couples TRBV7-7 to TRBJ2-5; a tentative D match to TRBD2 spans 6 bases. Sequenced material: blood. The CDR3 reads CASSFRERETQYF. The DNA sequence follows: TGTGCTAGCAGCTTCCGGGAGAGAGAGACCCAGTACTTC.